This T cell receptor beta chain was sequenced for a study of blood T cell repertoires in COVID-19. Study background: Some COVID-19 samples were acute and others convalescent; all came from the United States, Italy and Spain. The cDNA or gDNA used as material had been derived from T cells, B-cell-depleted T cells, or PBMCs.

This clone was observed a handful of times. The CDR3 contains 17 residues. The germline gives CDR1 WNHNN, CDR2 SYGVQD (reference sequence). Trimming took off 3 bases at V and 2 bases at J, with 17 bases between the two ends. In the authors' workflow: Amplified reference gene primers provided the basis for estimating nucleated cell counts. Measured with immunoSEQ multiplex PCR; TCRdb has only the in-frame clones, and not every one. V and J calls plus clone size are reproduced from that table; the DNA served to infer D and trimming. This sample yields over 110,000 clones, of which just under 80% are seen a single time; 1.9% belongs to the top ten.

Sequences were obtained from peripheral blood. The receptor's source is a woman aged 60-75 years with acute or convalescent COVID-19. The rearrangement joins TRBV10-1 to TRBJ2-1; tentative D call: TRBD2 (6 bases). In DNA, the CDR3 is TGCGCCAGCAGTGATTCCGGTAGCGGAGTCCCCTACAATGAGCAGTTCTTC. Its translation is CASSDSGSGVPYNEQFF.